What follows describes a single TCR beta chain. The antigen is not known. The sample providers were healthy Caucasian people from Russia, aged roughly 6 to 95. This record comes from a study of blood T cells in healthy people across ages. Study summary: About one barcoded TCR beta cDNA was captured per two T cells. General study points: Strong correlation existed between TCR beta diversity and naive T cell percentage.

J was trimmed by 0 bases and V by 8 bases; bases with no gene match: 8. Germline V gives CDR1 SQVTM, CDR2 ANQGSEA. There are 14 residues in the CDR3. Alongside a J-beta primer mix, a sample-barcoded 5' primer served in a second PCR lasting about 7 to 12 cycles. Every individual sample yielded 2.5 million or more paired-end reads (each containing CDR3). One entry per CDR3 protein, called by TCRdb with MiXCR from the 5' RACE reads. The sample lists 1,300,000 or so distinct CDR3 sequences; 59% were seen once. The receptor's source is a man aged 18 to 30 in good health. Sequencing was carried out using blood. The chain joins TRBV29-1 to TRBJ2-3; TRBD2 matches 7 bases. The CDR3 loop reads CSTRGGPSTDTQYF. CDR3 bases: TGCAGCACCCGGGGAGGGCCAAGCACAGATACGCAGTATTTT.